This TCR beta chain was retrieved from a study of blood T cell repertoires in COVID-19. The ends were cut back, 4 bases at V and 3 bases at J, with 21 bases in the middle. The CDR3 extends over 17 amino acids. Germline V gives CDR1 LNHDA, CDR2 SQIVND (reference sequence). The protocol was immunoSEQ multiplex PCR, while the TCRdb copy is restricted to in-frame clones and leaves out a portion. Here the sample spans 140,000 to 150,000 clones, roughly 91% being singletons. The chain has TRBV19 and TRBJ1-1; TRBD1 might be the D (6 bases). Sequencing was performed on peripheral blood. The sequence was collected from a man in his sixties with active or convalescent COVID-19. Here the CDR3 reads CASSNPPWARGYTEAFF. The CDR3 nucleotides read TGTGCCAGTAGTAACCCTCCTTGGGCCAGGGGTTACACTGAAGCTTTCTTT.